This entry lists 30 T cell receptor beta chains sequenced from one sample in a study of blood T cell repertoires in COVID-19. The table came from immunoSEQ multiplex PCR; TCRdb's copy has only in-frame clones and leaves some out. The sample lists approximately 210,000 clones, approximately 84% occurring once. Input material: peripheral blood. Receptor source: a woman in her forties or fifties with active or convalescent COVID-19.

V usage is TRBV7-9 and J usage is TRBJ2-6, with no clear D. CDR1 SEHNR and CDR2 FQNEAQ come from the germline V gene (reference sequence). V was shortened by 5 bases and J by 4 bases, with 12 bases between the two germline ends. This CDR3 has 15 residues. The CDR3 here is CASSLRRSGANVLTF. The DNA of the CDR3 is TGTGCCAGCAGCCTACGGCGGTCCGGGGCCAACGTCCTGACTTTC.

J is TRBJ2-2 and V is TRBV3-1 (or the pseudogene TRBV3-2); 11 bases fit TRBD2. J gave up 2 bases and V 5 bases, and 4 bases lay outside the gene matches. Germline CDR1 LGHDT, CDR2 YNNKEL (reference sequence). This CDR3 contains 16 residues. The CDR3 DNA reads as TGTGCCAGCAGCACCGGGACTAGCGGCAACACCGGGGAGCTGTTTTTT. Its protein is CASSTGTSGNTGELFF.

The J gene is TRBJ2-5, the V gene TRBV6-1, with D hard to call. Germline CDR1 is MNHNS and CDR2 is SASEGT. CDR3 length: 14 residues. V gave up 2 bases and J gave up 7 bases, with 14 bases separating them. For the CDR3, the DNA is TGTGCCAGCAGTGAAAACTCCCAAATTGGGACCCAGTACTTC. It encodes CASSENSQIGTQYF.

This clone was observed once. V usage is TRBV6-5 and J usage is TRBJ2-1; 9 positions match TRBD1. Germline V gene sequence: CDR1 MNHEY, CDR2 SVGAGI. The J segment lost 3 bases and the V segment lost 5 bases, leaving 5 bases of the junction unmatched. The CDR3 length is 15 residues. The CDR3 sequence: CASSTTGGFYNEQFF. The CDR3 nucleotides read TGTGCCAGCAGTACCACAGGGGGCTTCTACAATGAGCAGTTCTTC.

The chain is built from TRBV18 and TRBJ2-1; no clear D gene. The CDR3 extends over 16 amino acids. Per germline, CDR1 KGHSH and CDR2 LQKENI. V was cut by 2 bases and J by 0 bases, with 11 bases left in between. Here the CDR3 DNA reads TGTGCCAGCTCACCAGGGCAGGCCTACTCCTACAATGAGCAGTTCTTC. Residues: CASSPGQAYSYNEQFF. Filled out from reference TRBV18 and TRBJ2-1, the complete variable domain reads NAGVMQNPRHLVRRRGQEARLRCSPMKGHSHVYWYRQLPEEGLKFMVYLQKENIIDESGMPKERFSAEFPKEGPSILRIQQVVRGDSAAYFCASSPGQAYSYNEQFFGPGTRLTVL.

This clone came up once. The V gene is TRBV4-2, the J gene TRBJ2-1, with D possibly matching TRBD1 (5 bases). Per the germline V gene, CDR1 is LGHNA and CDR2 is YNFKEQ. This CDR3 is built from 15 residues. V was shortened by 4 bases and J by 2 bases, with 12 bases between the two germline ends. The CDR3 DNA is TGTGCCAGCAGCCTCCCGGCAGGGACCTACAATGAGCAGTTCTTC. Protein sequence: CASSLPAGTYNEQFF.

The V and J genes are TRBV6-5 and TRBJ2-2; a weak D match, TRBD1 (5 bases). Germline V gives CDR1 MNHEY, CDR2 SVGAGI. The CDR3 spans 15 residues. V was cut by 6 bases and J by 5 bases, with 16 bases left in between. CDR3 DNA sequence: TGTGCCAGCAGCCGCCCAGGGTTTTCGACCGGGGAGCTGTTTTTT. It yields the protein CASSRPGFSTGELFF.

The chain is built from TRBV2 and TRBJ1-5, with D tentatively TRBD1 (5 bases). V lost 3 bases and J 3 bases, leaving 9 bases between the germline ends. This CDR3 spans 14 amino acids. CDR1 SNHLY and CDR2 FYNNEI come from the germline V gene. CDR3 DNA: TGTGCCAGCAGTGATAAGACAGCCAATCAGCCCCAGCATTTT. Amino acids: CASSDKTANQPQHF.

This clone was found once. The rearrangement joins TRBV5-1 to TRBJ1-1, with D unclear. CDR3 size: 14 residues. V shed 4 bases and J shed 8 bases, with 18 bases lying between them. Germline CDR1 and CDR2: SGHRS and YFSETQ. The CDR3 region has the DNA TGCGCCAGCAGCCCCGACGGGGTGTGGATGGAAGCTTTCTTT. Amino acids: CASSPDGVWMEAFF.

The chain's CDR3 is CASSKGLPGNNEQFF. The CDR3 DNA follows: TGTGCCAGCAGCAAGGGACTCCCAGGGAACAATGAGCAGTTCTTC. The gene calls are TRBV14 and TRBJ2-1; possibly TRBD2 for D (6 bases). From germline, CDR1 is SGHDN and CDR2 FVKESK. This CDR3 has 15 amino acids. With 5 bases removed from V and 5 bases from J, the gap between germline ends came to 16 bases.

This clone was counted a single time. J is TRBJ1-6 and V is TRBV18; the D is unclear. The germline V and J ends were trimmed by 3 bases and 7 bases, with 19 bases remaining between them. Germline CDR1 reads KGHSH; CDR2 reads LQKENI. The CDR3 is made up of 17 amino acids. The chain's CDR3 is CASSPRAVVTENSPLHF. The CDR3 DNA follows: TGTGCCAGCTCACCTAGAGCCGTTGTCACAGAAAATTCACCCCTCCACTTT.

J is TRBJ2-5 and V is TRBV28, with 8 bases aligning to TRBD1. Germline V gene lookup returns CDR1 MDHEN and CDR2 SYDVKM. V shed 2 bases and J 7 bases; nucleotides not matched to a gene: 15. The CDR3 has 17 amino acids. The CDR3 region has the DNA TGTGCCAGCAGTTTAGGTGGTTGGCAGGGGGCTAGGGGGACCCAGTACTTC. It encodes CASSLGGWQGARGTQYF.

This chain uses TRBV7-2 with TRBJ1-4; D is undetermined. V lost 5 bases and J 8 bases, leaving 9 bases between the germline ends. The CDR3 loop spans 12 amino acids. Germline CDR1 reads SGHTA; CDR2 reads FQGNSA. CDR3 amino acids: CASSRSGEKLFF. CDR3 DNA sequence: TGTGCCAGCAGCCGGAGTGGGGAAAAACTGTTTTTT.

The chain carries TRBV19 and TRBJ1-1, with no clear D. V lost 6 bases and J lost 4, with 12 bases in between. This CDR3 contains 13 residues. CDR1 is LNHDA, CDR2 SQIVND, per germline (reference sequence). CDR3 region: CASSGEYGTEAFF. CDR3 nucleotides: TGTGCCAGTAGCGGGGAATACGGCACTGAAGCTTTCTTT.

The chain combines TRBV5-6 with TRBJ1-5; D not resolved. In germline, CDR1 is SGHDT, CDR2 YYEEEE. V lost 2 bases and J lost 7, with 7 bases in between. The CDR3 extends over 12 amino acids. CDR3 DNA: TGTGCCAGCAGCTTTCTAGAACAGCCCCAGCATTTT. It specifies CASSFLEQPQHF. Together with reference TRBV5-6 and TRBJ1-5, the CDR3 gives the full variable domain: DAGVTQSPTHLIKTRGQQVTLRCSPKSGHDTVSWYQQALGQGPQFIFQYYEEEERQRGNFPDRFSGHQFPNYSSELNVNALLLGDSALYLCASSFLEQPQHFGDGTRLSIL.

This clone showed up many times. The chain recombines TRBV10-3 with TRBJ1-2; 9 nucleotides agree with TRBD1. V lost 10 bases and J lost 8; bases outside the gene matches: 14. CDR3 length: 14 amino acids. The germline gives CDR1 ENHRY, CDR2 SYGVKD. The CDR3 DNA follows: TGTGCCACGAATGGAGCCGGGACAGGGCCCGGCTACACCTTC. It translates to CATNGAGTGPGYTF.

The chain employs TRBV5-4 and TRBJ1-2, with 8 bases fitting TRBD1. The trim removed 0 bases at V and 6 bases at J, leaving 7 bases unmatched. This CDR3 comprises 15 residues. The germline CDR1 and CDR2 sequences are SGHNT and YYREEE (reference sequence). The CDR3 sequence: CASSLAQGASNGYTF. Written as DNA, the CDR3 is TGTGCCAGCAGCTTGGCGCAGGGGGCGTCCAATGGCTACACCTTC.

The rearrangement uses TRBV5-4 and TRBJ2-1; the match to TRBD1 covers 8 bases. The CDR3 is made up of 16 amino acids. CDR1 is SGHNT and CDR2 is YYREEE in the germline V gene (reference sequence). After removal of 0 bases from V and 7 bases from J, the junction contained 9 bases not matched to a gene. The CDR3 here is CASSLASSRGRNEQFF. CDR3 in DNA: TGTGCCAGCAGCTTGGCATCGTCCAGGGGGCGAAATGAGCAGTTCTTC.

V gene TRBV13 combines with J gene TRBJ2-3, with 8 bases that match TRBD2. There are 13 residues in the CDR3. V was pared by 8 bases and J by 4 bases, with 5 bases of the junction left unmatched. Germline values: CDR1 PRHDT, CDR2 FYEKMQ (reference sequence). The CDR3 spells CASSRGAADTQYF. In nucleotides, the CDR3 is TGTGCCAGCTCGCGGGGGGCAGCAGATACGCAGTATTTT.

The chain links TRBV19 to TRBJ1-4; 8 nucleotides line up with TRBD1. The V gene end was trimmed by 10 bases and the J gene end by 7 bases; junction bases not matched to a gene: 8. The CDR3 covers 13 residues. Germline-derived CDR1 and CDR2 are LNHDA and SQIVND (reference sequence). CDR3 sequence: CATADRASEKLFF. The CDR3 bases are TGTGCCACCGCGGACAGGGCAAGTGAAAAACTGTTTTTT.

The sample holds a few counts of this clone. This sequence joins TRBV6-4 and TRBJ2-1; D possibly corresponds to TRBD1 (6 bases). This CDR3 has 15 residues. V lost 5 bases to trimming and J lost 3 bases, with 14 bases between them. CDR1 is MRHNA, CDR2 SNTAGT, per germline. The DNA for the CDR3 is TGTGCCAGCAGTACGACAGGTACGGACTACAATGAGCAGTTCTTC. It yields the protein CASSTTGTDYNEQFF.

CDR3 sequence reads: CASSGQGKNQPQHF. CDR3 DNA: TGTGCCAGCAGCGGACAGGGGAAGAATCAGCCCCAGCATTTT. This chain joins TRBV6-6 and TRBJ1-5; 9 bases align to TRBD1. The junction had 4 bases not matched to a gene; V was cut back by 6 bases and J by 4 bases. CDR3 size: 14 residues. Germline values: CDR1 MNHNY, CDR2 SVGAGI (reference sequence).

The chain links TRBV11-2 to TRBJ1-4; the D gene is possibly TRBD1 (6 bases). The germline V gene encodes CDR1 SGHAT and CDR2 FQNNGV. This CDR3 spans 13 amino acids. V was trimmed by 1 base and J by 11 bases, leaving 11 bases between them. The CDR3 DNA follows: TGTGCCAGCAGCTTAGGGGGGCGGGCGAAACTGTTTTTT. This translates into CASSLGGRAKLFF.

The chain recombines TRBV28 with TRBJ1-1, with D perhaps TRBD1 (5 bases). CDR3 length: 15 amino acids. CDR1 MDHEN and CDR2 SYDVKM come from the germline V gene. Deletions cut 3 bases from V and 0 bases from J, with 11 bases between. CDR3 region: CASSFDGGMNTEAFF. CDR3 sequence (DNA): TGTGCCAGCAGTTTTGACGGGGGTATGAACACTGAAGCTTTCTTT. The full variable domain, completed using reference TRBV28 and TRBJ1-1, is DVKVTQSSRYLVKRTGEKVFLECVQDMDHENMFWYRQDPGLGLRLIYFSYDVKMKEKGDIPEGYSVSREKKERFSLILESASTNQTSMYLCASSFDGGMNTEAFFGQGTRLTVV.

The V gene is TRBV11-2, the J gene TRBJ1-1; 7 bases fit TRBD1. This CDR3 comprises 14 residues. Losses at the gene ends were 1 base for V and 5 bases for J; bases not matched to a gene: 4. Germline V lookup: CDR1 SGHAT, CDR2 FQNNGV. The CDR3 is CASSLVQQGTEAFF. CDR3 nucleotides: TGTGCCAGCAGCTTAGTGCAACAGGGGACTGAAGCTTTCTTT.

The rearrangement uses TRBV6-6 and TRBJ2-5; D possibly corresponds to TRBD2 (5 bases). Germline V gene data show CDR1 as MNHNY and CDR2 as SVGAGI (reference sequence). V lost 0 bases and J 4 bases, leaving 9 bases between the germline ends. The CDR3 runs to 14 residues. CDR3 amino acids: CASSYSEGGETQYF. The DNA of the CDR3 is TGTGCCAGCAGTTACTCCGAGGGTGGAGAGACCCAGTACTTC.

V and J are TRBV6-1 and TRBJ2-7; TRBD2 matches 7 bases. CDR1 and CDR2 (germline): MNHNS, SASEGT. The V segment lost 4 bases and the J segment 0 bases; nucleotides outside the gene matches: 9. The CDR3 is 16 residues long. Written as DNA, the CDR3 is TGTGCCAGCAGTGTAACAGCGGGAAGACCCTCCTACGAGCAGTACGTC. This codes for CASSVTAGRPSYEQYV.

The V gene is TRBV20-1, the J gene TRBJ2-7; 10 bases map to TRBD2. Germline CDR1 reads DFQATT; CDR2 reads SNEGSKA (reference sequence). Trimming cost V 3 bases and J 5 bases; bases outside gene matches: 7. CDR3 length: 14 residues. The CDR3 protein is CSASGLAGVHEQYF. The CDR3 nucleotides are TGCAGTGCTAGTGGTCTAGCGGGAGTTCACGAGCAGTACTTC.

The chain uses TRBV28 and TRBJ1-1, with a tentative D call TRBD1 (6 bases). Trimming left V 2 bases short and J 1 base short, with 11 bases between. The CDR3 spans 15 residues. Per the germline V gene, CDR1 is MDHEN and CDR2 is SYDVKM. Here the CDR3 DNA reads TGTGCCAGCAGTTTAGAGGGCAGGGGGAACACTGAAGCTTTCTTT. Amino acid sequence: CASSLEGRGNTEAFF.

The chain combines TRBV7-9 with TRBJ2-2, with D perhaps TRBD2 (5 bases). V dropped 5 bases and J dropped 6 bases, with 10 bases sitting between them. This CDR3 comprises 13 residues. Germline CDR1 SEHNR, CDR2 FQNEAQ (reference sequence). CDR3: CASSPDYAGELFF. The CDR3, as DNA: TGTGCCAGCAGCCCCGACTATGCCGGGGAGCTGTTTTTT.